The entry that follows covers one T cell receptor (beta chain) sequence. This specimen belongs to a study of T cell responses to AZD1222 COVID-19 vaccine. Repertoires were generated with immunoSEQ multiplex PCR, while TCRdb's copy carries only in-frame clones and drops some. Of about 95,000 clones in the sample, approximately 91% were seen once. This material consisted of peripheral blood, taken on day 0 of AZD1222 vaccination. This TCR derives from an adult in good health.

The CDR3 spells CASRAGGAGLPPANYGYTF. DNA of the CDR3: TGTGCCAGCAGGGCGGGGGGGGCCGGTCTGCCACCAGCTAACTATGGCTACACCTTC. The rearrangement uses TRBV28 and TRBJ1-2, with D tentatively TRBD1 (6 bases). Trimming removed 6 bases from V and 0 bases from J, with 26 bases in between. This CDR3 comprises 19 residues. Germline CDR1 is MDHEN and CDR2 is SYDVKM.